This TCR beta chain came from a study of siplizumab effects on memory and regulatory T cells. Generated by immunoSEQ multiplex PCR, the TCRdb table keeps only in-frame clones and is missing some. The sample consists of some 65,000 clones, about 87% of them appearing once. The CDR3 spans 16 residues. Broader study findings: Memory T cells appeared less diverse than naive cells, which seemed to contribute substantially to alloresponse.

As to this clone: Antigen: not known.

The TCR sequence derives from a human donor in good health. Sequences were obtained from Tregs sorted from blood. The chain couples TRBV21-1 to TRBJ2-7. TRBV21-1 is an annotated pseudogene. The CDR3 region has the DNA TGTGCCAGCAGGAGAAGTTTGCTACACGTGTTAGACGAGCAGTACTTC. As protein: CASRRSLLHVLDEQYF.